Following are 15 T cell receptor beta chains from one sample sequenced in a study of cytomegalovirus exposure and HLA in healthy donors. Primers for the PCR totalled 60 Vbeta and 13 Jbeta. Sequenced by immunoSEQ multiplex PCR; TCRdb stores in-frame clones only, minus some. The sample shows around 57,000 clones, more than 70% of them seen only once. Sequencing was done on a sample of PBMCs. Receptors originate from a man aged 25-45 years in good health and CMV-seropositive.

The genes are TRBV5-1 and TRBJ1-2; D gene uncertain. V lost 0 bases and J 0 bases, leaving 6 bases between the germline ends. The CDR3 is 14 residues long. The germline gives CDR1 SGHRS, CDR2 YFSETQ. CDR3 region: CASSLERSNYGYTF. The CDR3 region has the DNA TGCGCCAGCAGCTTGGAGAGGTCTAACTATGGCTACACCTTC.

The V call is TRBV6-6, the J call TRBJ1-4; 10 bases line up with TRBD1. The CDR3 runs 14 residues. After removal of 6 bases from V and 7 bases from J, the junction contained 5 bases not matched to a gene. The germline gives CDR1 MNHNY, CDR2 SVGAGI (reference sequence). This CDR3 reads CASRTGTGAEKLFF. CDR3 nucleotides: TGTGCCAGCAGGACCGGGACAGGGGCTGAAAAACTGTTTTTT.

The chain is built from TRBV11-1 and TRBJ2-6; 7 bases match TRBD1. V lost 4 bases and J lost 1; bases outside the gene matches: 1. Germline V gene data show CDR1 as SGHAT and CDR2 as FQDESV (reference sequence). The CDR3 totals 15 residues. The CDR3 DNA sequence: TGTGCCAGCAGCTCGACAGGGTCTGGGGCCAACGTCCTGACTTTC. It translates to CASSSTGSGANVLTF.

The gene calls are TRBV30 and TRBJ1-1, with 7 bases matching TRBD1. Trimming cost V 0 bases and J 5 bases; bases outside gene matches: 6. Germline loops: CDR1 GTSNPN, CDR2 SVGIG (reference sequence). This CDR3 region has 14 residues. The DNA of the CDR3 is TGTGCCTGGAGTGTAAAAGGGGGCAGGACTGAAGCTTTCTTT. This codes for CAWSVKGGRTEAFF.

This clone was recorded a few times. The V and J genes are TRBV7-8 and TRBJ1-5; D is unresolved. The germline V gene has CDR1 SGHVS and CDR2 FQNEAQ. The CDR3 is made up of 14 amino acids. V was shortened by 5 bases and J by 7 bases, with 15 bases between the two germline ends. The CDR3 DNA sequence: TGTGCCAGCAGCCCTAGAGGGCTATACCAGCCCCAGCATTTT. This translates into CASSPRGLYQPQHF. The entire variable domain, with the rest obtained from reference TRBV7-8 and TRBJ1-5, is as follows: GAGVSQSPRYKVAKRGQDVALRCDPISGHVSLFWYQQALGQGPEFLTYFQNEAQLDKSGLPSDRFFAERPEGSVSTLKIQRTQQEDSAVYLCASSPRGLYQPQHFGDGTRLSIL.

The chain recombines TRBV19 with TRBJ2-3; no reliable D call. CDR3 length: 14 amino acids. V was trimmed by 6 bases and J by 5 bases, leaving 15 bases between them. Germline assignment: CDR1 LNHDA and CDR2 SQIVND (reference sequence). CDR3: CASRARVLKDTQYF. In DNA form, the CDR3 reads TGTGCCAGTAGGGCCCGGGTCTTGAAAGATACGCAGTATTTT. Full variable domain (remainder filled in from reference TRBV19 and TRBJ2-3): DGGITQSPKYLFRKEGQNVTLSCEQNLNHDAMYWYRQDPGQGLRLIYYSQIVNDFQKGDIAEGYSVSREKKESFPLTVTSAQKNPTAFYLCASRARVLKDTQYFGPGTRLTVL.

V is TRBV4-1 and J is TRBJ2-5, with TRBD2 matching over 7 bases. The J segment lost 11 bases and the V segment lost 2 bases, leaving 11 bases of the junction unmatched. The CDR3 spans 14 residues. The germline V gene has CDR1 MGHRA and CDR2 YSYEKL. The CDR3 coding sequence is TGCGCCAGCAGCCAAAGGGGAGGGGTTTTGGAGCAGTACTTC. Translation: CASSQRGGVLEQYF.

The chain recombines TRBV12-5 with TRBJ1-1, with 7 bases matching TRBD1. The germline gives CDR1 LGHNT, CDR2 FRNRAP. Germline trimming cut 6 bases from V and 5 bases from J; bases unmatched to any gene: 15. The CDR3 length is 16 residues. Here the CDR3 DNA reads TGTGCTAGTGGACACTCCACGGACAGGAATGGGACTGAAGCTTTCTTT. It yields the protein CASGHSTDRNGTEAFF.

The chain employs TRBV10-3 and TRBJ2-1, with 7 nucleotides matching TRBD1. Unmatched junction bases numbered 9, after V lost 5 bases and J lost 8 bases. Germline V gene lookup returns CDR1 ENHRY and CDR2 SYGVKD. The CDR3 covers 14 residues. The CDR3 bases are TGTGCCATCAGTTCCGACAGGGCGATCGATGAGCAGTTCTTC. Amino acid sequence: CAISSDRAIDEQFF.

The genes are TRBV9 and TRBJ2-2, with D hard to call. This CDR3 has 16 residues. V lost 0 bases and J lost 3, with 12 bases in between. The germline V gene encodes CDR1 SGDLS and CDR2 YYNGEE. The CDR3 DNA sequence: TGTGCCAGCAGCGTAGATACTGAGGCGGACACCGGGGAGCTGTTTTTT. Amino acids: CASSVDTEADTGELFF.

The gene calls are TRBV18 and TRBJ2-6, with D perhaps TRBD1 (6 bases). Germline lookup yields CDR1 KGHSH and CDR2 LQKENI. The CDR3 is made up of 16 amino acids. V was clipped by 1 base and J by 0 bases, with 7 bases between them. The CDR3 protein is CASSPLGASGANVLTF. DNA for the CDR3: TGTGCCAGCTCACCACTGGGGGCCTCTGGGGCCAACGTCCTGACTTTC.

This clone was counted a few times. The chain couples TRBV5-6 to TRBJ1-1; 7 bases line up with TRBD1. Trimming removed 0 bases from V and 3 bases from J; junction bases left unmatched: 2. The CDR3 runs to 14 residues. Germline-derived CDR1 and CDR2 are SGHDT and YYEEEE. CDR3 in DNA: TGTGCCAGCAGCTTGGACGACAGGGACACTGAAGCTTTCTTT. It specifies CASSLDDRDTEAFF.

The CDR3 DNA reads as TGTGCCAGCAGTTTACCCCCCCCTAGCACAGATACGCAGTATTTT. Protein sequence: CASSLPPPSTDTQYF. The rearrangement joins TRBV28 to TRBJ2-3, with D unclear. The CDR3 has 15 amino acids. Trimming pared 2 bases from V and 0 bases from J, leaving 9 bases between. Per the germline V gene, CDR1 is MDHEN and CDR2 is SYDVKM.

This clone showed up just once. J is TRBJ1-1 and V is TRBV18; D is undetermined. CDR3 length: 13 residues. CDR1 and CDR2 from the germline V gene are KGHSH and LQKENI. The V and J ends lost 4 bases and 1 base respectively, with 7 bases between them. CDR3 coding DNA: TGTGCCAGCTCACTGAACAGGAACACTGAAGCTTTCTTT. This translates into CASSLNRNTEAFF.

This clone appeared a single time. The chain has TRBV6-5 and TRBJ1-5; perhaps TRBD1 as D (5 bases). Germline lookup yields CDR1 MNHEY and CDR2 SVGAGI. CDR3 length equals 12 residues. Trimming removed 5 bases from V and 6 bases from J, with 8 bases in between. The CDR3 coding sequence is TGTGCCAGCAGTGCCAGGGTTCAGCCCCAGCATTTT. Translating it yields CASSARVQPQHF.